The TCR beta chain under discussion was sequenced for a study of blood T cells in healthy people across ages. Study at large: Template switching caught about one barcoded beta molecule for each two T cells.

A second PCR, run for about 7 to 12 cycles, used a sample-barcoded 5' primer plus a J-beta primer mix. TCRdb reprocessed the 5' RACE reads with MiXCR, giving one entry per CDR3 protein. The sample consists of under 1,100,000 distinct CDR3 sequences, 25% of them appearing once. Note on this clonotype: Its antigen is not identified.

CDR1 is MDHEN and CDR2 is SYDVKM in the germline V gene. Trimming left V 3 bases short and J 3 bases short, with 17 bases between. CDR3 length: 17 residues. General study results and limits: Strong correlation existed between TCR beta diversity and naive T cell percentage.

These data also formed part of another study, on T cells of mothers and their children. As reported in that work: The second PCR's M1S primer added sample barcodes and 2-4 random nucleotides.

J is TRBJ1-4 and V is TRBV28; no reliable D call. Input material: blood. The sequence derives from a girl between 2 and 10 years old in good health. CDR3 DNA: TGTGCCAGCAGTTTGCGTCAGATTACAACCTCTAATGAAAAACTGTTTTTT. This translates into CASSLRQITTSNEKLFF.